The 27 T cell receptor beta chains given below trace back to one sample, sequenced in a study of T-cell memory formation after mild COVID-19. TCRdb used MiXCR to reprocess the 5' RACE reads, holding one entry per CDR3 protein. This table holds approximately 450,000 distinct CDR3 sequences, 15% to 20% found once. Sequences were obtained from PBMCs or a T cell subset sorted from them (not recorded which). All receptors derive from an adult woman who had mild COVID-19 (a few samples of this study predate the infection). Cell type and time point are not known.

This clonotype has a handful of counts. This chain uses TRBV6-2 or TRBV6-3 with TRBJ2-7; no clear D. Germline V gives CDR1 MNHEY, CDR2 SVGEGT. The V and J ends lost 0 bases and 1 base respectively, with 10 bases between them. This CDR3 has 15 residues. For the CDR3, the DNA is TGTGCCAGCAGTTACTCGAAGAAGCCTTCCTACGAGCAGTACTTC. This encodes CASSYSKKPSYEQYF.

The chain joins TRBV20-1 to TRBJ2-5, with D maybe TRBD1 (5 bases). V was pared by 6 bases and J by 1 base, with 9 bases between. CDR1 and CDR2 from the germline V gene are DFQATT and SNEGSKA (reference sequence). The CDR3 length is 12 residues. The CDR3 DNA reads TGCAGTGCCTCGACAGTCCAAGAGACCCAGTACTTC. It codes for CSASTVQETQYF.

V is TRBV20-1 and J is TRBJ2-5; 9 bases agree with TRBD2. With V trimmed by 6 bases and J by 5 bases, 13 bases remained unmatched. CDR3 length: 15 residues. Germline-derived CDR1 and CDR2 are DFQATT and SNEGSKA (reference sequence). The CDR3 nucleotides are TGCAGTGCCCAGGGTCTAGCGGGGCCCGGGGAGACCCAGTACTTC. The encoded protein is CSAQGLAGPGETQYF.

This clonotype was detected only once. The chain has TRBV10-3 and TRBJ2-7; 10 bases are shared with TRBD2. Germline V CDR1 and CDR2: ENHRY, SYGVKD. The length of the CDR3 is 16 residues. The V segment lost 3 bases and the J segment 1 base; nucleotides outside the gene matches: 6. This chain's CDR3 is CAISEGPSGGSYEQYF. The CDR3 region has the DNA TGTGCCATCAGTGAAGGTCCTAGCGGGGGATCCTACGAGCAGTACTTC.

This clonotype was counted only a few times. The CDR3, as DNA: TGTGCCAGCAGCACGCTCACAGGGTCGGAGCCTGAAGCTTTCTTT. This translates into CASSTLTGSEPEAFF. The chain employs TRBV7-9 and TRBJ1-1; maybe TRBD1 (6 bases). Per the germline V gene, CDR1 is SEHNR and CDR2 is FQNEAQ (reference sequence). V lost 5 bases to trimming and J lost 6 bases, with 19 bases between them. This CDR3 region has 15 residues.

In its sample, this clonotype was seen a few times. This chain connects TRBV7-9 to TRBJ2-2; 14 positions agree with TRBD2. Germline values: CDR1 SEHNR, CDR2 FQNEAQ (reference sequence). The CDR3 runs to 19 residues. V shed 11 bases and J 4 bases; nucleotides not matched to a gene: 18. DNA for the CDR3: TGTGCCCTCTTAAGAACCGGGACTAGCGGGAGCCCGAGCACCGGGGAGCTGTTTTTT. This encodes CALLRTGTSGSPSTGELFF.

The chain recombines TRBV19 with TRBJ1-4; D uncertain. Trimming left V 5 bases short and J 4 bases short, with 11 bases between. This CDR3 is 14 amino acids long. CDR1 is LNHDA, CDR2 SQIVND, per germline (reference sequence). The CDR3 loop is CASSRPGYNEKLFF. In DNA, the CDR3 is TGTGCCAGTAGTCGGCCGGGATATAATGAAAAACTGTTTTTT. Drawing the rest from reference TRBV19 and TRBJ1-4, the complete variable domain is DGGITQSPKYLFRKEGQNVTLSCEQNLNHDAMYWYRQDPGQGLRLIYYSQIVNDFQKGDIAEGYSVSREKKESFPLTVTSAQKNPTAFYLCASSRPGYNEKLFFGSGTQLSVL.

This clonotype was detected only a few times. This chain links TRBV12-3 or TRBV12-4 with TRBJ1-1, with a weak D call TRBD1 (5 bases). The V and J ends lost 6 bases and 2 bases respectively, with 13 bases between them. CDR3 length equals 14 residues. The CDR3 is CASSRLGGNTEAFF. The CDR3, as DNA: TGTGCCAGCAGCCGTTTGGGGGGTAACACTGAAGCTTTCTTT.

This clonotype was recorded many times. Compared with germline, one end of the junction differs, possibly owing to a read error. The chain has TRBV5-1 and TRBJ2-7; no definite D call. The germline V gene encodes CDR1 SGHRS and CDR2 YFSETQ. CDR3 length: 13 residues. In nucleotides, the CDR3 is TGTGCCAGCAGTTTAGGCGGTCCCTACGAGCAGTACTTC. It translates to CASSLGGPYEQYF.

The V and J genes are TRBV14 and TRBJ2-3; possible D gene TRBD1, 6 bases. Germline V gives CDR1 SGHDN, CDR2 FVKESK. V lost 2 bases and J 8 bases, leaving 14 bases between the germline ends. This CDR3 is built from 14 residues. The CDR3 DNA is TGTGCCAGCAGCCAATTAGGGACACCCAGTACGCAGTATTTT. It is translated as CASSQLGTPSTQYF.

The chain carries TRBV5-6 and TRBJ2-5; no firm D call. The CDR3 contains 15 residues. Trimming took 4 bases from V and 0 from J, leaving 13 bases between them. Germline V lookup: CDR1 SGHDT, CDR2 YYEEEE. The CDR3: CASSRALGYQETQYF. CDR3 DNA: TGTGCCAGCAGCCGAGCCCTGGGGTACCAAGAGACCCAGTACTTC.

The chain joins TRBV9 to TRBJ2-7; D uncertain. V was pared by 0 bases and J by 1 base, with 5 bases between. The germline V gene has CDR1 SGDLS and CDR2 YYNGEE. The length of the CDR3 is 13 residues. In DNA, the CDR3 is TGTGCCAGCAGCGTAGGGCCATCCTACGAGCAGTACTTC. Translating gives CASSVGPSYEQYF.

This chain links TRBV21-1 with TRBJ2-1; TRBD2, the table's D call, was not compared with the DNA. TRBV21-1 is labeled a pseudogene. The CDR3 is 18 residues long. The CDR3 here is CASSKKAGSPPPSNEQFF. The CDR3 DNA sequence: TGTGCCAGCAGCAAAAAGGCCGGGTCCCCTCCCCCATCTAATGAGCAGTTCTTC.

In this sample, this clonotype turned up a few times. This chain connects TRBV30 to TRBJ2-1; D uncertain. V was clipped by 1 base and J by 9 bases, with 4 bases between them. This CDR3 is built from 10 residues. Germline loops: CDR1 GTSNPN, CDR2 SVGIG (reference sequence). DNA for the CDR3: TGTGCCTGGAGTGGGACTGAGCAGTTCTTC. It yields the protein CAWSGTEQFF. Full variable domain (missing parts from reference TRBV30 and TRBJ2-1): SQTIHQWPATLVQPVGSPLSLECTVEGTSNPNLYWYRQAAGRGLQLLFYSVGIGQISSEVPQNLSASRPQDRQFILSSKKLLLSDSGFYLCAWSGTEQFFGPGTRLTVL.

This clonotype was observed a few times. V usage is TRBV15 and J usage is TRBJ2-2, with D maybe TRBD1 (6 bases). CDR3 size: 15 residues. The germline V gene has CDR1 LNHNV and CDR2 YYDKDF (reference sequence). The V end lost 0 bases, the J end lost 6 bases, and 11 bases lay between the germline ends. CDR3 nucleotides: TGTGCCACCAGCAGAGATCCAGCAGGGGCCGGGGAGCTGTTTTTT. Translating gives CATSRDPAGAGELFF.

This clonotype appeared a few times. The chain combines TRBV7-9 with TRBJ2-1; 10 bases line up with TRBD1. Germline V gene lookup returns CDR1 SEHNR and CDR2 FQNEAQ (reference sequence). This CDR3 spans 16 amino acids. V lost 2 bases and J lost 4; bases outside the gene matches: 5. In nucleotides, the CDR3 is TGTGCCAGCAGCTTATCCGCGGGACAGGGGTACAATGAGCAGTTCTTC. This sequence encodes CASSLSAGQGYNEQFF.

The rearrangement uses TRBV6-5 and TRBJ1-2, with 11 bases that match TRBD1. Germline values: CDR1 MNHEY, CDR2 SVGAGI. The trim removed 2 bases at V and 5 bases at J, leaving 7 bases unmatched. CDR3 length: 16 residues. CDR3 coding DNA: TGTGCCAGCAGTTACGTCGGACAGGGGGCGGAGTATGGCTACACCTTC. Translated: CASSYVGQGAEYGYTF.

This clonotype occurred a few times. The CDR3 sequence: CASTDGYPYEQYF. CDR3 nucleotides: TGTGCCAGCACCGACGGATACCCCTACGAGCAGTACTTC. The V and J genes are TRBV7-8 and TRBJ2-7, with D unclear. The CDR3 runs to 13 residues. Germline loops: CDR1 SGHVS, CDR2 FQNEAQ. V lost 7 bases to trimming and J lost 2 bases, with 12 bases between them.

The J gene is TRBJ2-5, the V gene TRBV16; 8 positions agree with TRBD2. The germline V gene has CDR1 KGHSY and CDR2 FQNENV. The J segment lost 2 bases and the V segment lost 8 bases, leaving 13 bases of the junction unmatched. The CDR3 is 16 residues long. The CDR3 region is CASLKRGTNPQETQYF. The CDR3 region has the DNA TGTGCCAGCCTGAAGCGGGGGACCAACCCACAAGAGACCCAGTACTTC. Together with reference TRBV16 and TRBJ2-5, the CDR3 gives the full variable domain: GEEVAQTPKHLVRGEGQKAKLYCAPIKGHSYVFWYQQVLKNEFKFLISFQNENVFDETGMPKERFSAKCLPNSPCSLEIQATKLEDSAVYFCASLKRGTNPQETQYFGPGTRLLVL.

There are many counts of this clonotype. The chain couples TRBV30 to TRBJ2-7, with a possible D match to TRBD2 (6 bases). The CDR3 has 13 amino acids. Per germline, CDR1 GTSNPN and CDR2 SVGIG (reference sequence). V lost 5 bases and J lost 6, with 17 bases in between. In nucleotides, the CDR3 is TGTGCCTGGGATCGCGGGGCAGGCGGCGAGCAGTACTTC. Protein: CAWDRGAGGEQYF. The whole variable domain, remainder taken from reference TRBV30 and TRBJ2-7, is SQTIHQWPATLVQPVGSPLSLECTVEGTSNPNLYWYRQAAGRGLQLLFYSVGIGQISSEVPQNLSASRPQDRQFILSSKKLLLSDSGFYLCAWDRGAGGEQYFGPGTRLTVT.

This chain connects TRBV5-4 to TRBJ2-7; possibly TRBD1 or TRBD2 for D (5 bases each). The CDR3 has 16 amino acids. Trimming shortened V by 4 bases and J by 0 bases, and 17 bases separated the two germline ends. From germline, CDR1 is SGHNT and CDR2 YYREEE (reference sequence). The CDR3 coding sequence is TGTGCCAGCAGCACGCCCGGGACGGCTAGCTCCTACGAGCAGTACTTC. It encodes CASSTPGTASSYEQYF.

The chain carries TRBV7-8 and TRBJ2-3, with 11 nucleotides matching TRBD2. The CDR3 contains 16 residues. Trimming cost V 4 bases and J 5 bases; bases outside gene matches: 8. From germline, CDR1 is SGHVS and CDR2 FQNEAQ. Here the CDR3 reads CASSSHRLAGGDTQYF. CDR3 DNA: TGTGCCAGCAGCTCCCATCGGCTAGCGGGGGGAGATACGCAGTATTTT. Filled out from reference TRBV7-8 and TRBJ2-3, the complete variable domain reads GAGVSQSPRYKVAKRGQDVALRCDPISGHVSLFWYQQALGQGPEFLTYFQNEAQLDKSGLPSDRFFAERPEGSVSTLKIQRTQQEDSAVYLCASSSHRLAGGDTQYFGPGTRLTVL.

This clonotype was seen a few times. The rearrangement links TRBV6-2 or TRBV6-3 to TRBJ1-5; 7 bases align to TRBD1. The CDR3 runs 16 residues. Losses at the gene ends were 5 bases for V and 5 bases for J; bases not matched to a gene: 12. Germline CDR1 and CDR2: MNHEY and SVGEGT. The DNA of the CDR3 is TGTGCCAGCAGTACTCCTAGACAGGGAGGGGATCAGCCCCAGCATTTT. It specifies CASSTPRQGGDQPQHF.

In this sample, this clonotype turned up many times. The chain combines TRBV20-1 with TRBJ2-1; 10 bases align to TRBD2. J gave up 5 bases and V 8 bases, and 9 bases lay outside the gene matches. There are 14 residues in the CDR3. Germline-derived CDR1 and CDR2 are DFQATT and SNEGSKA (reference sequence). The CDR3 loop reads CSPSNSGRDNEQFF. The CDR3, as DNA: TGCAGTCCATCTAACAGCGGGAGGGACAATGAGCAGTTCTTC.

The chain employs TRBV19 and TRBJ2-1, with 7 bases matching TRBD1. Germline values: CDR1 LNHDA, CDR2 SQIVND (reference sequence). The CDR3 has 13 amino acids. With V trimmed by 6 bases and J by 7 bases, 6 bases remained unmatched. The CDR3 coding sequence is TGTGCCAGTAGCCCAGGACAGGTTAATGAGCAGTTCTTC. It yields the protein CASSPGQVNEQFF.

The rearrangement joins TRBV4-1 to TRBJ1-1; D call uncertain. Per germline, CDR1 MGHRA and CDR2 YSYEKL. CDR3 length equals 17 residues. V was trimmed by 0 bases and J by 0 bases, leaving 14 bases between them. Here the CDR3 reads CASSQESGGILNTEAFF. CDR3 bases: TGCGCCAGCAGCCAAGAATCGGGCGGAATATTGAACACTGAAGCTTTCTTT.

This clonotype was counted many times. The chain recombines TRBV18 with TRBJ2-7, with unresolved D. The CDR3 runs to 14 residues. CDR1 and CDR2 (germline): KGHSH, LQKENI. Trimming cost V 4 bases and J 2 bases, with 12 bases left between them. This CDR3 is CASSREDTTYEQYF. The CDR3, as DNA: TGTGCCAGCTCACGGGAAGACACTACCTACGAGCAGTACTTC.